This entry lists 18 T cell receptor beta chains sequenced from one sample in a study of identical twins. Each CDR3 protein gets one entry after TCRdb re-called the 5' RACE reads with MiXCR. Of 450,000 or so distinct CDR3 sequences listed, 11% to 15% are singletons. These same data were also listed under a study on yellow fever vaccine responses in identical twins.

The sequencing sample was made of CD4+ T cells sorted from blood. These receptors came from a woman aged 18-30 years in good health.

This clonotype was recorded a few times. The J gene is TRBJ2-1, the V gene TRBV12-3 or TRBV12-4; 15 bases line up with TRBD2. Germline trimming cut 6 bases from V and 4 bases from J; bases unmatched to any gene: 7. The CDR3 has 17 amino acids. This CDR3 reads CASRRWTSGGGYNEQFF. CDR3 DNA: TGTGCCAGCAGGCGTTGGACTAGCGGGGGGGGATACAATGAGCAGTTCTTC.

This sequence joins TRBV24-1 and TRBJ2-5; no definite D call. The V end was cut by 2 bases, the J end by 6 bases, with 6 bases between. Per germline, CDR1 KGHDR and CDR2 SFDVKD. The CDR3 is 12 residues long. CDR3 sequence reads: CATSDSWKTQYF. The CDR3 nucleotides read TGTGCCACCAGTGATTCGTGGAAGACCCAGTACTTC.

In this sample, this clonotype turned up a few times. J is TRBJ2-7 and V is TRBV20-1; 7 bases line up with TRBD1. V shed 6 bases, J shed 1 base, and the junction held 9 bases outside the gene matches. From germline, CDR1 is DFQATT and CDR2 SNEGSKA (reference sequence). The length of the CDR3 is 14 residues. The CDR3 nucleotides are TGCAGTGCAGACCCCACAGGGGCGTCCTACGAGCAGTACTTC. This sequence encodes CSADPTGASYEQYF.

The V and J genes are TRBV14 and TRBJ2-2, with D perhaps TRBD1 (5 bases). Trimming took off 2 bases at V and 1 base at J, with 14 bases between the two ends. This CDR3 is 17 amino acids long. Germline V lookup: CDR1 SGHDN, CDR2 FVKESK. The CDR3 DNA reads as TGTGCCAGCAGCCAACGCCCGACAGTCCTGAACACCGGGGAGCTGTTTTTT. This encodes CASSQRPTVLNTGELFF.

This clonotype showed up just a few times. The rearrangement uses TRBV18 and TRBJ2-5; D not certain. V lost 0 bases and J lost 1, with 12 bases in between. CDR1 and CDR2 from the germline V gene are KGHSH and LQKENI. The CDR3 sequence is 16 residues long. The CDR3 here is CASSPPPRLSQETQYF. CDR3 coding DNA: TGTGCCAGCTCACCACCACCTAGGCTGTCCCAAGAGACCCAGTACTTC.

The V gene is TRBV7-3, the J gene TRBJ2-1, with a tentative D call TRBD2 (6 bases). Trimming removed 2 bases from V and 7 bases from J, with 18 bases in between. Germline V gene lookup returns CDR1 SGHTA and CDR2 FQGTGA. The CDR3 spans 16 residues. CDR3 amino acids: CASSLAGKPFMNEQFF. In DNA form, the CDR3 reads TGTGCCAGCAGCTTAGCGGGAAAACCCTTTATGAATGAGCAGTTCTTC.

This clonotype was observed at least ten times. The gene calls are TRBV25-1 and TRBJ1-1; D gene unclear. There are 12 residues in the CDR3. Germline V CDR1 and CDR2: MGHDK, SYGVNS. Trimming shortened V by 6 bases and J by 5 bases, and 10 bases separated the two germline ends. CDR3 loop: CASRDHRTEAFF. The CDR3 bases are TGTGCCAGCAGAGACCATCGGACTGAAGCTTTCTTT.

The sample holds a few counts of this clonotype. The CDR3 spells CSARGTSGGLSSYNEQFF. The CDR3 nucleotides read TGCAGTGCTAGAGGTACTAGCGGGGGCCTCAGCTCCTACAATGAGCAGTTCTTC. This chain joins TRBV20-1 and TRBJ2-1; 11 nucleotides match TRBD2. Germline values: CDR1 DFQATT, CDR2 SNEGSKA (reference sequence). The length of the CDR3 is 18 residues. V gave up 1 base and J gave up 0 bases; unmatched junction bases: 8.

This chain connects TRBV3-1 to TRBJ2-1, with D hard to call. Per the germline V gene, CDR1 is LGHDT and CDR2 is YNNKEL (reference sequence). The CDR3 has 13 amino acids. Trimming stripped 4 bases from V and 10 bases from J, with 14 bases between. This chain's CDR3 is CASSPPALLEQFF. CDR3 coding DNA: TGTGCCAGCAGCCCGCCGGCCCTGTTGGAGCAGTTCTTC.

This clonotype has just a few counts. V and J are TRBV7-8 and TRBJ2-1; TRBD2 matches at 15 bases. This CDR3 contains 16 residues. The germline gives CDR1 SGHVS, CDR2 FQNEAQ. Losses at the gene ends were 4 bases for V and 6 bases for J; bases not matched to a gene: 4. CDR3 amino acids: CASSYWTSGGANEQFF. Written as DNA, the CDR3 is TGTGCCAGCAGCTATTGGACTAGCGGGGGGGCCAATGAGCAGTTCTTC. The whole variable domain, remainder taken from reference TRBV7-8 and TRBJ2-1, is GAGVSQSPRYKVAKRGQDVALRCDPISGHVSLFWYQQALGQGPEFLTYFQNEAQLDKSGLPSDRFFAERPEGSVSTLKIQRTQQEDSAVYLCASSYWTSGGANEQFFGPGTRLTVL.

This chain uses TRBV5-6 with TRBJ1-1, with D possibly TRBD1 on 6 matching bases. The CDR3 covers 12 residues. The V gene's germline CDR1 is SGHDT and CDR2 YYEEEE. The ends were cut back, 0 bases at V and 10 bases at J, with 10 bases in the middle. CDR3 DNA: TGTGCCAGCAGCTTGGCGGGCAGGGGAGCTTTCTTT. Protein sequence: CASSLAGRGAFF.

The rearrangement joins TRBV5-6 to TRBJ2-5; D may match TRBD1 or TRBD2 (5 bases each). Germline CDR1 reads SGHDT; CDR2 reads YYEEEE. Trimming cost V 4 bases and J 0 bases, with 10 bases left between them. The CDR3 sequence is 14 residues long. Written as DNA, the CDR3 is TGTGCCAGCAGCACGGGGCTGAACCAAGAGACCCAGTACTTC. It codes for CASSTGLNQETQYF. The complete variable domain, with remaining parts taken from reference TRBV5-6 and TRBJ2-5, reads DAGVTQSPTHLIKTRGQQVTLRCSPKSGHDTVSWYQQALGQGPQFIFQYYEEEERQRGNFPDRFSGHQFPNYSSELNVNALLLGDSALYLCASSTGLNQETQYFGPGTRLLVL.

This clonotype was seen more than once but under ten times. This chain links TRBV6-5 with TRBJ2-3, with unresolved D. V dropped 0 bases and J dropped 0 bases, with 16 bases sitting between them. The CDR3 runs to 18 residues. The germline V gene encodes CDR1 MNHEY and CDR2 SVGAGI. The chain's CDR3 is CASSYSKIVPASTDTQYF. The CDR3, as DNA: TGTGCCAGCAGTTACTCGAAGATTGTCCCGGCTAGCACAGATACGCAGTATTTT.

This clonotype has a handful of counts. The rearrangement links TRBV11-1 to TRBJ2-2; 7 bases line up with TRBD1. The CDR3 has 14 amino acids. Trimming cost V 6 bases and J 4 bases; bases outside gene matches: 5. Germline V CDR1 and CDR2: SGHAT, FQDESV (reference sequence). CDR3 region: CASRPDRTTGELFF. DNA for the CDR3: TGTGCCAGCAGACCGGACAGGACCACCGGGGAGCTGTTTTTT.

This clonotype was recorded at least ten times. The rearrangement uses TRBV24-1 and TRBJ1-1; D unclear. Germline-derived CDR1 and CDR2 are KGHDR and SFDVKD. The CDR3 runs to 13 residues. The germline V and J ends were trimmed by 3 bases and 0 bases, with 4 bases remaining between them. CDR3 nucleotides: TGTGCCACCAGTGATGGAATGAACACTGAAGCTTTCTTT. This codes for CATSDGMNTEAFF.

This clonotype was counted only a few times. The chain recombines TRBV20-1 with TRBJ2-1, with D hard to call. The V gene's germline CDR1 is DFQATT and CDR2 SNEGSKA (reference sequence). Trimming stripped 1 base from V and 6 bases from J, with 10 bases between. This CDR3 spans 13 amino acids. DNA for the CDR3: TGCAGTGCTAGAGCCCCTCCCCGCAATGAGCAGTTCTTC. Protein sequence: CSARAPPRNEQFF.

There are a few counts of this clonotype. The rearrangement joins TRBV12-5 to TRBJ2-1; 8 nucleotides match TRBD2. Germline V gene sequence: CDR1 LGHNT, CDR2 FRNRAP. CDR3 size: 18 residues. V dropped 0 bases and J dropped 0; count of bases not matched to a gene: 7. The CDR3 bases are TGTGCTAGTGGTTTGGTACTAGGAAGCGGGAGCTCCTACAATGAGCAGTTCTTC. Translation: CASGLVLGSGSSYNEQFF.

This clonotype occurred a few times. V gene TRBV7-9 combines with J gene TRBJ2-5, with 9 bases identical to TRBD2. Germline V lookup: CDR1 SEHNR, CDR2 FQNEAQ (reference sequence). The V and J ends lost 3 bases and 1 base, in that order; junction bases with no gene match: 9. This CDR3 is built from 17 residues. The CDR3 loop is CASSFRGRGVSQETQYF. CDR3 DNA: TGTGCCAGCAGCTTCCGCGGGAGGGGCGTTTCCCAAGAGACCCAGTACTTC.